This T cell receptor beta chain was recorded in a study of CD8+ T cells in alopecia areata (dated by TCRdb to the late 2010s). Regarding the research as a whole: The treated patients, all with moderate-to-severe alopecia areata, were enrolled in an open-label pilot trial of oral tofacitinib given at 5 to 10 mg twice daily. Patients stayed on tofacitinib for 6 to 18 months and then had 6 months of follow-up off drug so that delayed response and recurrence could be assessed. TCRbeta CDR3 regions were amplified by immunoSEQ multiplex PCR using 35 Vbeta forward and 13 Jbeta reverse primers. The RNA source kit depended on sample type: the PAXgene miRNA kit for fixed scalp, the miRNeasy kit for PBMCs, and the RNeasy kit for mouse skin. Scalp clonality was compared across normal scalp (n=4), patchy alopecia areata scalp (n=8), and alopecia totalis/universalis scalp (n=8). High-throughput TCRbeta sequencing was used to examine T cell clonal expansion in alopecia areata in both the C3H/HeJ mouse model and human patients. Scalp tissue and sorted CD4+ and CD8+ peripheral blood T cells from patchy and totalis/universalis alopecia areata patients and from healthy controls were covered by human TCRbeta sequencing. Biopsies were taken from tofacitinib-treated patients at baseline and again at 4 and 24 weeks into treatment, and several of those patients also had a later scalp biopsy.

General findings and caveats noted by the study authors: Scalp TCR repertoire analysis is complicated because resident alphabeta T cells in normal human skin are also sequenced, whereas mouse skin is dominated by gammadelta T cells. Shared TCR sequences between patients were less evident than in mice, which may be partly attributable to HLA diversity in the patient population. Higher clonality and more expanded CD8+ clones were observed in lesional scalp than in normal scalp, particularly in alopecia totalis/universalis, a finding suggestive of antigenic drive.

V is cut by 2 bases and J by 12 bases, and the space between the germline ends is 12 bases. Looking up the germline V gene yields CDR1 SGDLS and CDR2 YYNGEE. The CDR3 holds 13 amino acids from the cysteine to the phenylalanine. Of all the DNA, just the CDR3 is kept, 39 bases in frame from base 1. Preparation of the library involved the immunoSEQ multiplex PCR assay. For TCR sequencing, RNA was extracted from every sample and reverse transcribed into cDNA to serve as template. First-strand cDNA was synthesized with SuperScript III using a 2:1 mix of oligo-dT and random hexamers. A synthetic immune receptor repertoire was used to gauge amplification bias, and whatever bias remained was removed computationally. The original methods were these. Raw reads were preprocessed to remove errors, and CDR3 was defined by IMGT conventions from the conserved cysteine to phenylalanine. Clonality was calculated as 1 minus Shannon entropy normalized by log2 of the number of productive unique TCRs. Whether scalp clones were CD4 or CD8 was inferred by matching scalp TCRbeta sequences against CD4 and CD8 repertoires sorted from blood. The immuneACCESS repertoire file appears here via TCRdb, limited to in-frame rearrangements. These files lack a portion of the clones; in checked studies, under half of the deficit traces to unresolved V genes, and the cause of the others is not known. The DNA was the basis for D and trimming; V, J and clone size are from that table. For this sample there are 150,000 or so clones; 45% to 60% appear just once. Clones ranked in the top ten supply roughly a fifth of the sample.

Sample time point, as interpreted from the label and publication: baseline before oral tofacitinib. Peripheral blood and lesional scalp punch biopsies were obtained from patients with alopecia areata. PBMCs were isolated by density centrifugation and stained for CD3, CD4 and CD8, and CD4+ and CD8+ T cells were sorted on a FACSAria. A note on this clone: The clone's antigen remains unknown. Per-base qualities were not stored, and no clone one base away is much larger.

This TCR was recovered from a human donor with alopecia areata. The chain links TRBV9 with TRBJ1-6; no D gene can be assigned with confidence. Sequences were derived from CD8+ T cells sorted from blood, sampled at week 0. The base sequence is TGTGCCAGCAGCGTGTTTGGAGGCTTACCCCTCCACTTT. It encodes CASSVFGGLPLHF.